What follows are 3 T cell receptor beta chains derived from one specimen sequenced in a study of patients and donors after allogeneic stem cell transplantation. TCRdb re-called the RT-PCR reads with MiXCR, one entry per CDR3 protein. The sample gives about 960,000 distinct CDR3 sequences, approximately 19% of which show up once; around 6% is in the top ten. The material sequenced was blood, either unsorted or a sorted T cell fraction (not recorded which). The receptors stem from a human donor who was either an allogeneic HSCT recipient or a stem cell or donor lymphocyte infusion donor (not recorded which). It is not recorded whose cells these are; they may come from a transplant donor.

The CDR3 region has the DNA TGCAGTGCTAGGAGTAGCGGGGGGCCGATAGCCAAAAACATTCAGTACTTC. Protein: CSARSSGGPIAKNIQYF. The chain joins TRBV20-1 to TRBJ2-4, with 10 bases that match TRBD2. The V gene's germline CDR1 is DFQATT and CDR2 SNEGSKA (reference sequence). The CDR3 has 17 residues. The trim removed 3 bases at V and 0 bases at J, leaving 8 bases unmatched.

This clonotype has a handful of counts. The genes are TRBV29-1 and TRBJ1-1; no firm D call. V lost 7 bases to trimming and J lost 1 base, with 10 bases between them. Looked up from germline, CDR1 is SQVTM and CDR2 is ANQGSEA. There are 12 residues in the CDR3. DNA of the CDR3: TGCAGCGCTTCCGGACGGAACACTGAAGCTTTCTTT. Translation gives CSASGRNTEAFF.

V and J are TRBV20-1 and TRBJ2-7; 10 bases agree with TRBD1. Germline CDR1 DFQATT, CDR2 SNEGSKA (reference sequence). The CDR3 has 15 amino acids. V was clipped by 4 bases and J by 1 base; unmatched bases: 7. In DNA form, the CDR3 reads TGCAGTGCTATCTACTGGGGACAGGGGTCCTACGAGCAGTACTTC. Translated, it gives CSAIYWGQGSYEQYF.